The entry below describes one TCR beta chain. The antigen this receptor binds is unknown. No much larger clone is present one base from it, and per-base qualities are unavailable. Genomic DNA was isolated from the sorted cells so that the TCRbeta CDR3 region could be sequenced. The immunoSEQ Assay was used to sequence the TCRbeta CDR3 regions. TCRdb stores this immuneACCESS table with in-frame sequences only. Part of the clones is absent; in the studies checked, under half of the shortfall reflects unresolved V genes, and no reason is known for the rest. The sample table contains about 71,000 clones; only one count was recorded for around 84% of them. Of the sample, less than 0.85% falls within the top ten clones. CDR1 is given as ENHRY and CDR2 as SYGVKD, both from the germline V gene. Reading from cysteine to phenylalanine, the CDR3 counts 15 amino acids. The entry retains the CDR3 DNA only, 45 bases that are in frame from base 1. Germline trimming amounts to 11 bases on V and 5 bases on J, with 10 as the count of junction bases outside the gene matches.

The trial excluded patients who had a history of autoimmune disease or were on systemic immunosuppression. Peripheral blood for TCR sequencing was collected from all dose cohorts at baseline, on cycle 4 day 1, and on cycle 7 day 1. The samples were drawn from a first-in-human, open-label, multicenter phase I dose-escalation trial of ivuxolimab. The trial enrolled adults with locally advanced or metastatic head and neck squamous cell, hepatocellular, melanoma or renal cell carcinoma. CD4+ and CD8+ T cells were sorted separately from peripheral blood before TCR sequencing. The data belong to a study of OX40 agonist ivuxolimab in advanced cancers. About the full investigation: Ivuxolimab was a fully human IgG2 agonistic monoclonal antibody targeting the costimulatory receptor OX40 (CD134). Patients were allowed to have had prior anti-PD-1, anti-PD-L1 or anti-CTLA-4 therapy, and roughly 40% of the dose-escalation patients had been treated with checkpoint inhibitors. The paper reports the monotherapy dose-escalation portion (N of about 51 patients) of the phase I ivuxolimab trial. A male proportion of around 81% and a mean age of about 60 years, ranging from roughly 23 to 80, were recorded for the dose-escalation cohort. Partial responses were achieved by three dose-escalation patients, of whom one had hepatocellular carcinoma and two had cutaneous melanoma. Of the roughly 52 patients in dose escalation, 19 had hepatocellular carcinoma, some 15 had melanoma, 9 had renal cell carcinoma and 9 had head and neck cancer. Intravenous ivuxolimab was administered to patients every 2 weeks at six dose levels: 0.01, 0.1, 0.3, 1.5, 3 and 10 mg/kg. The purpose of peripheral TCRbeta sequencing was to test whether ivuxolimab changed TCR sequence diversity and led to clonal T-cell expansion. Beyond this particular receptor, the publication reports: Partial responders in the 0.1-3.0 mg/kg groups had among the lowest normalized peripheral clonal expansion, especially among CD8+ T cells. At doses from 0.1 to 3.0 mg/kg, clonal expansion was seen in both CD4+ and CD8+ blood T cells between baseline and week 6. Low levels of normalized T-cell clonal expansion were also seen in some patients who did not respond. On average, CD8+ T cells showed more expanded clones than CD4+ T cells after ivuxolimab. The antigen specificity of the peripheral T cells that underwent clonal expansion was not determined.

The chain was built from TRBV10-3 and TRBJ2-5; TRBD2 aligns with 14 central bases. Source: CD4+ or CD8+ T cells sorted from blood, taken in a trial of the OX40 agonist ivuxolimab. This sequence originates from an adult with an advanced solid tumor such as melanoma, head and neck, liver or kidney cancer. The DNA sequence is given as TGTGCCTCTGGACAGACTAGCGGGGGGGCGGAGACCCAGTACTTC. Its amino acids are CASGQTSGGAETQYF.